The source of this T cell receptor (beta chain) is a study of glioma-infiltrating T cells after dendritic cell vaccination. On the study more broadly: Samples are from glioblastoma patients in Phase I and II dendritic cell vaccine trials. Autologous tumor lysate was loaded overnight onto monocyte-derived dendritic cells grown about 7 days with IL-4 and GM-CSF.

Repertoires were generated with immunoSEQ multiplex PCR, while TCRdb's copy carries only in-frame clones and drops some. The sample holds 50,000 to 55,000 clones, approximately 89% seen once. The CDR3 length is 12 residues. V lost 4 bases to trimming and J lost 3 bases, with 7 bases between them. Germline lookup yields CDR1 SGHDN and CDR2 FVKESK. Described time point: after dendritic cell vaccination, including at tumor progression/relapse. Before vaccination, two weeks after the third vaccination, and at progression, PBMC were collected. The specimen comprised blood, sampled after dendritic cell vaccination. The receptor was derived from a human donor with glioblastoma. The chain joins TRBV14 to TRBJ2-7; D uncertain. The CDR3 reads CASSRALYEQYF. In DNA form, the CDR3 reads TGTGCCAGCAGCCGGGCTCTCTACGAGCAGTACTTC.